The source of this T cell receptor beta chain is a study of shared clonotypes between healthy human individuals (dated by TCRdb to between 2020 and 2021). At the level of the whole study: The cohort included a few men and a couple of women between 18 and 49 years of age. To estimate repertoire size and how much clonotype sharing occurs between individuals, the study deeply sequenced the blood TCR repertoires of roughly 5 healthy adults. Leukapheresis yielded between about 0.85 and 10 billion PBMCs per donor. For each donor, CD4 naive and CD4 memory were each run on three plates, CD8 naive on two plates, and CD8 memory on one plate. Libraries were prepared and TCR repertoires were sequenced by different laboratories using diverse techniques, in order to increase sequencing depth and limit assay-specific biases.

General findings and caveats noted by the study authors: Clonotypes shared by all four sorted-subset donors showed higher generation probabilities than non-shared clonotypes. Sampling was restricted to blood, and TCR repertoires in tissues likely differ from the TCR repertoires found in blood. Naive subsets generally had larger estimated clonotype richness than memory subsets. Even with the large sequencing depth, rarefaction of the sorted-subset datasets indicated that sequencing was incomplete. Based on pairwise subsampling, the degree of clonotype sharing among donors was expected to be affected by sequencing depth. Sharing across four donors was observed for 5% to 6.5% of naive CD4, around 3.5% of naive CD8, 2.3% of memory CD4, and roughly 0.4% of memory CD8 clonotypes. Because the study included a small number of donors, the genetic and exposure-history diversity represented was limited.

The donors were healthy, HIV-negative adults with no recently reported acute infections or vaccinations. All donors were Caucasian adults living in Nashville, Tennessee, USA. The CD8 memory samples were a combination of magnetically selected CD45RO+ cells and CCR7-negative CD45RA+ effector memory (TemRA) cells. Blood was collected by leukapheresis, and PBMCs were isolated by Ficoll-Histopaque density gradient centrifugation and then cryopreserved in liquid nitrogen vapor phase. Purity and quantity of every magnetically sorted T cell population were checked by analytical flow cytometry. From each sorted fraction, genomic DNA was isolated and quantified by UV absorbance on a Nanodrop 2000c. Regarding this clone: The antigen this receptor binds is unknown. No qualities accompany the bases; no much larger clone lies one base away.

Using the deep immunoSEQ assay, TCR CDR3 regions were amplified from genomic DNA by multiplex PCR. Genomic DNA extracted from each cell subset was distributed evenly over all wells of several immunoSEQ 96-well plates, and each plate served as one replicate. For sorted subsets, about 200 ng genomic DNA, equal to tens of thousands of T cell genomes, was loaded into each replicate PCR. The purified libraries were quantified using a Qubit 3.0 fluorometer, sized with a Bioanalyzer 2100, and then quantified again using the KAPA Library Quantification kit. Each immunoSEQ 96-well plate was sequenced on its own single-read 150-cycle Illumina NextSeq 550 flow cell. The study's own analysis went as follows. Because the immunoSEQ output included only junctional sequences and no quality scores, the filtering could not be the same as the filtering used for full-length reads. Sequences were annotated with PyIR, a Python wrapper for IgBLAST v1.9, using IMGT germline references to assign V/J genes and CDR3. Reads were removed for weak V/J assignments (E-value above 1e-6), missing CDR3, stop codons, out-of-frame junctions, or ambiguous translated residues. V3J clonotypes were defined by identical inferred V gene, J gene, and CDR3 amino acid sequence. To compute the percentage overlap between repertoires, the number of shared unique clonotypes was divided by the size of the smaller repertoire. RTK rarefaction, the Chao1 estimator, and Recon v2.1 estimates of unobserved clonotypes were used to assess repertoire richness. Generation probabilities were computed with OLGA for all TCRbeta clonotypes obtained by the gDNA method from several donors. This immuneACCESS table, as held by TCRdb, lists in-frame sequences with V and J called but not all clones. Of the missing ones, under half trace to an unresolved V gene in checked studies; the others have no known cause. V and J calls and clone size follow that table, whereas D and trimming were derived from the DNA. Here the sample has under 350,000 clones; roughly 87% occur a single time. The ten largest clones add up to around 15% of the sample.

Sequenced: memory CD8+ T cells sorted from blood. The sample's cell subset or site, from its label and the paper: CD45RO+ cells pooled with CCR7-negative TemRA cells. The source of this sequence is a man between 18 and 29 years old in good health.

Here is the DNA: TGTGCCAGCAGACTACAGAGTTACACTGAAGCTTTCTTT. Its translation reads: CASRLQSYTEAFF. Rearrangement joined TRBV5-6 to TRBJ1-1; the D gene is unclear. Inclusive of the bounding cysteine and phenylalanine, the CDR3 is 13 residues long. Kept here is only the CDR3 DNA, which spans 39 bases and is read in frame from base 1. Trimming takes 5 bases from V and 3 bases from J, and the germline ends sit 11 bases apart. CDR1 and CDR2, per the germline V gene, are SGHDT and YYEEEE.